This TCR beta chain appears in the sequencing data of a study of blood T cell repertoires in COVID-19. In the study's own analysis: Scientists estimated how many nucleated cells there were by amplifying reference gene primers. The repertoire was sequenced with immunoSEQ multiplex PCR; TCRdb's copy has only in-frame clones and lacks some. V, J and clone size derive from that table, while D and trimming were established from the DNA sequence. Counted here are fewer than 300,000 clones, about 89% occurring once; the ten biggest clones make up approximately 0.84%. CDR3 length: 17 amino acids. Per the germline V gene, CDR1 is WSHSY and CDR2 is SAAADI. The V end lost 2 bases, the J end lost 3 bases, and 17 bases lay between the germline ends.

This chain joins TRBV10-2 and TRBJ1-5, with a possible D match to TRBD1 (5 bases). The TCR sequence derives from a young man with acute or convalescent COVID-19. Sequencing input: peripheral blood. CDR3 in amino acids: CASSEVSLGLVNQPQHF. The CDR3 DNA sequence: TGCGCCAGCAGTGAGGTAAGTTTGGGACTCGTCAATCAGCCCCAGCATTTT.